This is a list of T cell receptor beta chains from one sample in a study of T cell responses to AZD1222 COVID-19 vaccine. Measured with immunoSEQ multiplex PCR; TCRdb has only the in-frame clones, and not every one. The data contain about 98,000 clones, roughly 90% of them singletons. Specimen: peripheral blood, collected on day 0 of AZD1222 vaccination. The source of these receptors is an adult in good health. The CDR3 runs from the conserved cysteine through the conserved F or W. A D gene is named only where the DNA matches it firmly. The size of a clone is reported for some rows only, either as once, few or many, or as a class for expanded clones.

TGTGCCAGCAGTGAGCGCCAGGGCCTAGCCAAAAACATTCAGTACTTC,CASSERQGLAKNIQYF,-,TRBJ2-4,TRBV6-1,-
TGCGCCAGCAGGGTGGGGACAGAGGTTAACGATGAGCAGTTCTTC,CASRVGTEVNDEQFF,-,TRBJ2-1,TRBV5-1,TRBD1
TGTGCCAGCAGTTTAGCCGGGACCGAGAACACTGAAGCTTTCTTT,CASSLAGTENTEAFF,-,TRBJ1-1,TRBV27,-
TGTGCCAGCGTTGTAGGGTGGGGGGGCCTTGAAGCTTTCTTT,CASVVGWGGLEAFF,-,TRBJ1-1,TRBV6-5,-
TGTGCCAGTAGTGTCGGCAGGGTTGGGGAAAAACTGTTTTTT,CASSVGRVGEKLFF,-,TRBJ1-4,TRBV19,-
TGTGCCAGGTTGGGACTCCGGGACAAAAATCAGCCCCAGCATTTT,CARLGLRDKNQPQHF,-,TRBJ1-5,TRBV21-1,-
TGTGCCAGCAGTGAAGCTGCGGACTCCTTTTACAATGAGCAGTTCTTC,CASSEAADSFYNEQFF,-,TRBJ2-1,TRBV6-1,-
TGCGCCAGCAGCTTGGCCACCGTCACAGATACGCAGTATTTT,CASSLATVTDTQYF,-,TRBJ2-3,TRBV5-1,-
TGTGCCAGTAGCATAGGAGCGGCAGGGGGCAACGAGCAGTACTTC,CASSIGAAGGNEQYF,once,TRBJ2-7,TRBV19,TRBD1
TGTGCCACCAGTGACTCTGGGGGGGGGAGCAATCAGCCCCAGCATTTT,CATSDSGGGSNQPQHF,once,TRBJ1-5,TRBV24-1,-
TGTGCCAGCAGTGCCTGGGACGCTCGAAACCCGGATGAGCAGTTCTTC,CASSAWDARNPDEQFF,few,TRBJ2-1,TRBV6-1,-
TGTGCCAGCAGACTAGGGGTAGGTCTTGGCAATGAGCAGTTCTTC,CASRLGVGLGNEQFF,-,TRBJ2-1,TRBV27,-
TGTGCCAGCAGCGTGAACCAAGAGACCCAGTACTTC,CASSVNQETQYF,few,TRBJ2-5,TRBV9,-
TGTGCCAGCAGTTACGGAGGAGACAGATATGAAAAACTGTTTTTT,CASSYGGDRYEKLFF,-,TRBJ1-4,TRBV6-5,-
TGTGCCAGCAGGGCAGGGTTAGGCGGGGAGCTGTTTTTT,CASRAGLGGELFF,-,TRBJ2-2,TRBV5-4,-
TGCGCCAGCAGCCAAGATGGGAGCACAGATACGCAGTATTTT,CASSQDGSTDTQYF,-,TRBJ2-3,TRBV4-3,-
TGTGCCAGCAGCCAAGTTTTGTCAGGGACTAGCGGACCGAGCACAGATACGCAGTATTTT,CASSQVLSGTSGPSTDTQYF,-,TRBJ2-3,TRBV4-2,TRBD2
TGCAGCGTTGTCCGGGACCCAGACCCTAGCAATGAGCAGTTCTTC,CSVVRDPDPSNEQFF,-,TRBJ2-1,TRBV29-1,-
TGTGCCAGCAGCCAAGAATCTTGGCGACTAGCGGGAGGGGAGCAGTTCTTC,CASSQESWRLAGGEQFF,-,TRBJ2-1,TRBV14,TRBD2
TGTGCCAGCAGCTTCCTCCGGGACGCGCAGTATTTT,CASSFLRDAQYF,few,TRBJ2-3,TRBV7-2,-
TGTGCCAGCAGCCCCGAGCGGGGCGGGAGACCCTACAATGAGCAGTTCTTC,CASSPERGGRPYNEQFF,-,TRBJ2-1,TRBV7-6,TRBD2
TGCAGCGTCCGGTTTGCAACTAATGAAAAACTGTTTTTT,CSVRFATNEKLFF,once,TRBJ1-4,TRBV29-1,-